This T cell receptor beta chain came from a study of shared clonotypes between healthy human individuals. CD4+ cells were split into CD45RA+ naive and CD45RA-negative memory subsets. Trimming took 2 bases from V and 4 from J; bases not matched to a gene: 6. Germline V gives CDR1 MDHEN, CDR2 SYDVKM. The CDR3 runs 15 residues. TCRdb's copy holds only in-frame clones and misses some; the assay was immunoSEQ multiplex PCR. The sample includes 150,000 to 200,000 clones, roughly 91% of them seen just once. The chain recombines TRBV28 with TRBJ2-7; 9 bases map to TRBD2. The clonotype comes from a woman aged 30 to 39 in good health. The sample comprised naive CD4+ T cells sorted from blood. As to subset: CD45RA+ positively selected. The CDR3 loop is CASSLVAGVEYEQYF. DNA of the CDR3: TGTGCCAGCAGTTTAGTAGCGGGAGTTGAATACGAGCAGTACTTC.